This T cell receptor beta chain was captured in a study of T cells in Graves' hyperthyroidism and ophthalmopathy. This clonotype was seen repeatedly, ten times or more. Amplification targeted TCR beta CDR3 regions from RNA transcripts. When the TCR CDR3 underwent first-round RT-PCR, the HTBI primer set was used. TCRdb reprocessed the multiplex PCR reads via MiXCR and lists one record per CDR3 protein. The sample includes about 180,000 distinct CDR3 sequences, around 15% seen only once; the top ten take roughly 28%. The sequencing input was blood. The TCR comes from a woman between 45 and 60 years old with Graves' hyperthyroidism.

The CDR3 DNA follows: TGTGCCAGCAGCTTACTCGGGGGGAAGATCGGGGAGCTGTTTTTT. Translation gives CASSLLGGKIGELFF. This sequence joins TRBV7-2 and TRBJ2-2; 7 bases map to TRBD2. CDR3 length: 15 amino acids. Germline CDR1 and CDR2: SGHTA and FQGNSA. The junction had 7 bases not matched to a gene; V was cut back by 2 bases and J by 7 bases. Drawing the rest from reference TRBV7-2 and TRBJ2-2, the complete variable domain is GAGVSQSPSNKVTEKGKDVELRCDPISGHTALYWYRQSLGQGLEFLIYFQGNSAPDKSGLPSDRFSAERTGGSVSTLTIQRTQQEDSAVYLCASSLLGGKIGELFFGEGSRLTVL.